These 18 T cell receptor beta chains were all obtained from the same sample, sequenced in a study of PD-1 blockade in classical Hodgkin lymphoma. Assay used: immunoSEQ multiplex PCR; TCRdb lists only in-frame clones, some missing. The table lists 20,000 to 30,000 clones, around 84% of them singletons. Time point specified: cycle 4 day 1 (C4D1), after about 6 weeks of nivolumab. Relapse after autologous stem cell transplantation occurred in every patient, and brentuximab vedotin exposure varied. The input for sequencing was peripheral blood mononuclear cells (PBMCs), taken before the fourth cycle of nivolumab. These receptors all stem from a human donor with classical Hodgkin lymphoma.

The chain is built from TRBV10-2 and TRBJ2-1; D possibly corresponds to TRBD1 (5 bases). CDR1 and CDR2 from the germline V gene are WSHSY and SAAADI. The CDR3 spans 18 residues. The V gene lost 3 bases and the J gene lost 0 bases, with 18 bases spanning the gap. The CDR3 DNA reads TGCGCCAGCAGTGACCTATCCCTGGGGCCCCCCTCCTACAATGAGCAGTTCTTC. This translates into CASSDLSLGPPSYNEQFF.

The V gene is TRBV19, the J gene TRBJ2-2, with 9 bases aligning to TRBD2. V was clipped by 7 bases and J by 2 bases; unmatched bases: 5. CDR1 LNHDA and CDR2 SQIVND come from the germline V gene (reference sequence). The CDR3 contains 15 residues. CDR3 loop: CASKGSGRNTGELFF. CDR3 nucleotides: TGTGCCAGTAAGGGTAGCGGGAGAAACACCGGGGAGCTGTTTTTT.

The J gene is TRBJ1-1, the V gene TRBV6-1, with 8 nucleotides matching TRBD1. CDR3 size: 15 residues. Germline V gene data show CDR1 as MNHNS and CDR2 as SASEGT. V lost 6 bases to trimming and J lost 3 bases; unmatched junction nucleotides: 9. The CDR3 DNA sequence: TGTGCCAGCAGACGGACAGGGCCAACGGACACTGAAGCTTTCTTT. It codes for CASRRTGPTDTEAFF.

Regarding this clone: Other nucleotide sequences from this sample produce the same CDR3. V usage is TRBV4-3 and J usage is TRBJ1-1; D is undetermined. Between the trimmed V and J ends, which lost 4 bases and 3 bases, there was a span of 15 bases. This CDR3 has 15 amino acids. CDR1 is LGHNA and CDR2 is YSLEER in the germline V gene. DNA of the CDR3: TGCGCCAGCAGCCCGAATGAACGAGGGTACACTGAAGCTTTCTTT. Translated: CASSPNERGYTEAFF.

This chain links TRBV19 with TRBJ2-5; 12 bases are shared with TRBD1. This CDR3 is built from 15 residues. Germline CDR1 reads LNHDA; CDR2 reads SQIVND (reference sequence). V trimming: 7 bases; J trimming: 5 bases; junction bases outside the gene matches: 8. The CDR3 sequence is CASIGTGGSDETQYF. In DNA form, the CDR3 reads TGTGCCAGTATAGGGACAGGGGGCTCAGATGAGACCCAGTACTTC.

This clone was recorded only once. The chain employs TRBV11-3 and TRBJ2-6; TRBD1 matches at 7 bases. This CDR3 spans 18 amino acids. Germline lookup yields CDR1 SGHNT and CDR2 YENEEA. The V gene end was trimmed by 4 bases and the J gene end by 0 bases; junction bases not matched to a gene: 9. The CDR3 spells CASSSQGSSLSGANVLTF. The CDR3 DNA is TGTGCCAGCAGCTCACAGGGGTCCTCACTCTCTGGGGCCAACGTCCTGACTTTC.

This chain uses TRBV15 with TRBJ1-6; perhaps TRBD1 as D (5 bases). The CDR3 runs to 16 residues. Germline CDR1 is LNHNV and CDR2 is YYDKDF (reference sequence). Trimming left V 3 bases short and J 5 bases short, with 14 bases between. CDR3 DNA: TGTGCCACCAGCAGTAATAGGGGCCTCAATAATTCACCCCTCCACTTT. Amino acid sequence: CATSSNRGLNNSPLHF.

The chain employs TRBV29-1 and TRBJ2-7, with TRBD2 as a possible D gene (5 bases). The V end lost 1 base, the J end lost 2 bases, and 15 bases lay between the germline ends. Germline loops: CDR1 SQVTM, CDR2 ANQGSEA. The CDR3 is 15 residues long. In nucleotides, the CDR3 is TGCAGCGTTGAAGCTCAGGACTCCCCCGCCTACGAGCAGTACTTC. It codes for CSVEAQDSPAYEQYF.

CDR3 coding DNA: TGTGCCACCAGCAGGGACAGGGGAAATTCACCCCTCCACTTT. Its protein product is CATSRDRGNSPLHF. The gene calls are TRBV15 and TRBJ1-6; 9 bases are shared with TRBD1. V shed 3 bases, J shed 7 bases, and the junction held 1 base outside the gene matches. Germline V lookup: CDR1 LNHNV, CDR2 YYDKDF (reference sequence). The CDR3 has 14 amino acids.

V is TRBV2 and J is TRBJ2-5; TRBD1 agrees at 10 bases. Germline V gene data show CDR1 as SNHLY and CDR2 as FYNNEI. Trimming took 6 bases from V and 4 from J; bases not matched to a gene: 2. This CDR3 comprises 13 residues. In DNA form, the CDR3 reads TGTGCCAGCAGCTGGGACAGGGGAGAGACCCAGTACTTC. This gives the protein CASSWDRGETQYF.

This chain connects TRBV4-2 to TRBJ1-1, with D possibly TRBD1 on 5 matching bases. CDR3 length: 14 amino acids. The ends were cut back, 1 base at V and 4 bases at J, with 10 bases in the middle. Germline loops: CDR1 LGHNA, CDR2 YNFKEQ. The CDR3, as DNA: TGTGCCAGCAGCCAAGCGGGGGGTACCACTGAAGCTTTCTTT. Amino acids: CASSQAGGTTEAFF.

This clone was counted a few times. The chain uses TRBV7-9 and TRBJ1-2, with D unresolved. V dropped 7 bases and J dropped 0 bases, with 18 bases sitting between them. Germline V CDR1 and CDR2: SEHNR, FQNEAQ (reference sequence). The CDR3 extends over 16 amino acids. This CDR3 is CASNPEVAQTNYGYTF. Here the CDR3 DNA reads TGTGCCAGCAATCCCGAGGTCGCGCAGACTAACTATGGCTACACCTTC.

This rearrangement joins TRBV27 to TRBJ1-2; maybe TRBD1 (6 bases). The CDR3 spans 14 residues. Trimming pared 6 bases from V and 6 bases from J, leaving 17 bases between. Germline loops: CDR1 MNHEY, CDR2 SMNVEV (reference sequence). Here the CDR3 reads CASSPDRSRDGYTF. CDR3 DNA: TGTGCCAGCAGCCCCGACAGGAGCAGGGATGGCTACACCTTC.

This clone was seen just once. V gene TRBV5-5 combines with J gene TRBJ1-5, with 7 positions matching TRBD1. Germline values: CDR1 SGHKS, CDR2 YYEKEE (reference sequence). With 1 base clipped from V and 5 bases from J, the junction kept 9 bases outside the gene matches. The CDR3 runs 16 residues. CDR3 region: CASSLNPTGPYQPQHF. The CDR3 coding sequence is TGTGCCAGCAGCTTGAATCCGACAGGGCCCTATCAGCCCCAGCATTTT.

This clone was counted only a few times. V and J are TRBV19 and TRBJ1-6; D might be TRBD1 (5 bases). Germline-derived CDR1 and CDR2 are LNHDA and SQIVND (reference sequence). This CDR3 spans 13 amino acids. V dropped 7 bases and J dropped 6 bases, with 10 bases sitting between them. Here the CDR3 reads CASTGNGNSPLHF. For the CDR3, the DNA is TGTGCCAGTACAGGGAATGGTAATTCACCCCTCCACTTT.

This chain connects TRBV7-9 to TRBJ2-7, with TRBD1 matching 9 bases. Germline V gene lookup returns CDR1 SEHNR and CDR2 FQNEAQ (reference sequence). Trimming removed 4 bases from V and 2 bases from J; junction bases left unmatched: 3. This CDR3 is built from 14 residues. CDR3 nucleotide sequence: TGTGCCAGCAGCTCGGGACAGGGTCCCTACGAGCAGTACTTC. Protein product: CASSSGQGPYEQYF.

The sample holds a few counts of this clone. V and J are TRBV19 and TRBJ1-4; D is unclear. The CDR3 runs to 17 residues. Trimming cost V 5 bases and J 7 bases, with 23 bases left between them. The germline V gene has CDR1 LNHDA and CDR2 SQIVND (reference sequence). CDR3 loop: CASSPGDKRWRTEKLFF. CDR3 sequence (DNA): TGTGCCAGTAGTCCCGGCGATAAGAGGTGGCGGACTGAAAAACTGTTTTTT. Combining the CDR3 with reference TRBV19 and TRBJ1-4 gives the whole variable domain DGGITQSPKYLFRKEGQNVTLSCEQNLNHDAMYWYRQDPGQGLRLIYYSQIVNDFQKGDIAEGYSVSREKKESFPLTVTSAQKNPTAFYLCASSPGDKRWRTEKLFFGSGTQLSVL.

The chain carries TRBV5-6 and TRBJ1-2, with D unclear. Trimming took 0 bases from V and 4 from J, leaving 7 bases between them. From germline, CDR1 is SGHDT and CDR2 YYEEEE. The length of the CDR3 is 13 residues. The chain's CDR3 is CASSLGSAYGYTF. The CDR3, as DNA: TGTGCCAGCAGCTTGGGGAGTGCCTATGGCTACACCTTC.